This T cell receptor beta chain is from a study of cytomegalovirus exposure and HLA in healthy donors. This CDR3 has 15 amino acids. Germline lookup yields CDR1 MNHNS and CDR2 SASEGT. V lost 2 bases and J lost 3, with 11 bases in between. The study ran its PCR with 60 Vbeta and 13 Jbeta primers. Clones were sequenced by immunoSEQ multiplex PCR, and TCRdb holds only the in-frame ones, with some missing. The sample has about 230,000 clones, over 70% seen once. This clone was seen more than once but under ten times. Its antigen is still unknown. Study-level findings and limits: Only CMV serostatus was available as immune exposure information. 150 to 200 TCR beta chains were listed as cytomegalovirus-associated. Relative to equally common others, HLA-associated TCR beta chains showed greater clonal expansion in a later analysis.

Sequenced input: PBMCs. The V and J genes are TRBV6-1 and TRBJ1-5, with D possibly TRBD1 on 6 matching bases. This TCR derives from a woman in her fifties or sixties in good health and CMV-seropositive. DNA of the CDR3: TGTGCCAGCAGTGAAATCGGGACACCCAATCAGCCCCAGCATTTT. Amino acids: CASSEIGTPNQPQHF.